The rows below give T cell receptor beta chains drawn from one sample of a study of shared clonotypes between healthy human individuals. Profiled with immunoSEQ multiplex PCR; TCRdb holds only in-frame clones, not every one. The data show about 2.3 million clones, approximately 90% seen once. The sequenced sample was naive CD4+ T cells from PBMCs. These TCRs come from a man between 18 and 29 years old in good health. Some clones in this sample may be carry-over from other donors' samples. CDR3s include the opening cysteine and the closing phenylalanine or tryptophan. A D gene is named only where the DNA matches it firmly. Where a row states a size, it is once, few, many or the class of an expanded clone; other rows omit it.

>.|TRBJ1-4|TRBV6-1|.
TGTGCCAGCAGTGGTCCTACAGCAACTAATGAAAAACTGTTTTTT
CASSGPTATNEKLFF
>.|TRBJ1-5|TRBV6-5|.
TGTGCCAGCACCCCTCGGGGCCAGCCCCAGCATTTT
CASTPRGQPQHF
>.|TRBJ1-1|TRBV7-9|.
TGTGCCAGCAGCCCCCAAGGTGGACCGTCAGAAGCTTTCTTT
CASSPQGGPSEAFF
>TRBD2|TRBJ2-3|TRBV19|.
TGTGCCAGTAGTAACCCCCATGCGGGAGCGAAAACAGATACGCAGTATTTT
CASSNPHAGAKTDTQYF
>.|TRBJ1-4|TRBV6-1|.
TGTGCCAGCAGTGAAGTGTTGGCCCTAGGGGGAAAACTGTTTTTT
CASSEVLALGGKLFF
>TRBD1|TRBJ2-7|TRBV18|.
TGTGCCAGCTCTCCCGACAGGGTCTCCTACGAGCAGTACTTC
CASSPDRVSYEQYF
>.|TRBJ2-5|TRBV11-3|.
TGTGCCAGCAGCCTCTCGGCCTTCCAAGAGACCCAGTACTTC
CASSLSAFQETQYF
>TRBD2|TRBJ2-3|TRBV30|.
TGTGCCTGGGACACCGGGACTAGCGGAGGAGGAACGGATACGCAGTATTTT
CAWDTGTSGGGTDTQYF
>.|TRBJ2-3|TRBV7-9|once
TGTGCCAGCAGCTATAGCCCGATCCACACAGATACGCAGTATTTT
CASSYSPIHTDTQYF
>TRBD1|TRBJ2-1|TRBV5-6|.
TGTGCCAGCAGCCCTGACAGGGAACAGCAGTTCTTC
CASSPDREQQFF
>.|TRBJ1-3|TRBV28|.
TGTGCCAGCCACCCGGCTGACATCTCTGGAAACACCATATATTTT
CASHPADISGNTIYF
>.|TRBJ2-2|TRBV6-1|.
TGTGCCAGCAGTGAAATACAGAACACCGGGGAGCTGTTTTTT
CASSEIQNTGELFF
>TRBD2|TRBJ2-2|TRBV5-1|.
TGCGCCAGCAGCCCAACTAGCGCGGGAACCGGGGAGCTGTTTTTT
CASSPTSAGTGELFF
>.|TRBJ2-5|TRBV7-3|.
TGTGCCAGCAGCTTAGGTGGGTCCGAGACCCAGTACTTC
CASSLGGSETQYF
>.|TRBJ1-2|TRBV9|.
TGTGCCAGCAGCGCTCCGGGCGGCGGTGGCTACACCTTC
CASSAPGGGGYTF
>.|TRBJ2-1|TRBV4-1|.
TGCGCCAGCAGCCAGATGGGACTCGCTATAAATGAGCAGTTCTTC
CASSQMGLAINEQFF
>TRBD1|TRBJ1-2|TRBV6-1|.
TGTGCCAGCCGGGACAGCTATGGCTACACCTTC
CASRDSYGYTF
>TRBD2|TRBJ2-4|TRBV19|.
TGTGCCAGTACCCAGATAGCGGGAGGGCTAGCCAAAAACATTCAGTACTTC
CASTQIAGGLAKNIQYF
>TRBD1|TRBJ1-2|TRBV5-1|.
TGCGCCAGCAGCTTGGTCAGGGGGAACGATGGCTACACCTTC
CASSLVRGNDGYTF
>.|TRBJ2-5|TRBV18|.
TGTGCCAGCTCACCCCTGATGGGCGGCCAAGAGACCCAGTACTTC
CASSPLMGGQETQYF
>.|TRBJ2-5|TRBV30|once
TGTGCCTGGAGTGTAAATAACGGGGAGACCCAGTACTTC
CAWSVNNGETQYF
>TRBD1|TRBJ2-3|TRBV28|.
TGTGCCAGCAGCCGCGGACAGGGGAAGACAGATACGCAGTATTTT
CASSRGQGKTDTQYF
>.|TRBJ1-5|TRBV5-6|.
TGTGCCAGCAGTTACACGGGCGGAAGCAATCAGCCCCAGCATTTT
CASSYTGGSNQPQHF
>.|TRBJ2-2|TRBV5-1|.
TGCGCCAGCAGTGGAGGGTCTTTCACCGGGGAGCTGTTTTTT
CASSGGSFTGELFF
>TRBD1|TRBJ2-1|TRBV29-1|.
TGCAGCGTTGGCACCCCGGGACAGGGATTAAGGCAGTTCTTC
CSVGTPGQGLRQFF
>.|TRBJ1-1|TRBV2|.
TGTGCCAGCAGTGAAGCGTTTGAGGCTGAAGCTTTCTTT
CASSEAFEAEAFF
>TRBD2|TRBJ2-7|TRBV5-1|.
TGCGCCAGCAGCTTGGCCACAGGCGGGAGGGCCAGTGAGCAGTACTTC
CASSLATGGRASEQYF
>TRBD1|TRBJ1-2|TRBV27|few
TGTGCCAGCAGTTTCTTTGACAGGGGAGGAGGCTACACCTTC
CASSFFDRGGGYTF
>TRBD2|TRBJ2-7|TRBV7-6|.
TGTGCCAGCAGCTTAAGCGGGAGGGGGCCCTACGAGCAGTACTTC
CASSLSGRGPYEQYF
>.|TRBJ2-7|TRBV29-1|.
TGCAGCGTTGAAACGACCCGTGGACAGCTCTACGAGCAGTACTTC
CSVETTRGQLYEQYF
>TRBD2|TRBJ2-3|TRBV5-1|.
TGCGCCAGCAGCTTGGGACTAGCGGGAGAATACGATACGCAGTATTTT
CASSLGLAGEYDTQYF
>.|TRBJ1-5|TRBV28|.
TGTGCCAGCAGTTCCTCCGGGGGGATGGTTGGGCCCCAGCATTTT
CASSSSGGMVGPQHF
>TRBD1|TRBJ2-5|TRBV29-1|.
TGCAGCGTTGAAAGGGGGCGCTTAGAGACCCAGTACTTC
CSVERGRLETQYF
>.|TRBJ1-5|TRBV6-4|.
TGTGCCAGCGGGCCCGAGAGACATAGCAATCAGCCCCAGCATTTT
CASGPERHSNQPQHF
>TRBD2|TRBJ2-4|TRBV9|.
TGTGCCAGCAGCGTAGGGGGCGGGAGGGACATTCAGTACTTC
CASSVGGGRDIQYF
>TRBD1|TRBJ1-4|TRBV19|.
TGTGCCAGTAGTCTACGACAGGGCGCCAATGAAAAACTGTTTTTT
CASSLRQGANEKLFF
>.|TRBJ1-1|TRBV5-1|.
TGCGCCAGCAGCTTGGGCGCAGGGGCCTACATGAACACTGAAGCTTTCTTT
CASSLGAGAYMNTEAFF
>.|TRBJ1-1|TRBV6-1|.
TGTGCCAGCAGTCCGGCAGCGAACACTGAAGCTTTCTTT
CASSPAANTEAFF
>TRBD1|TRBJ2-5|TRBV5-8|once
TGTGCCAGCAGCTTGGAGGGACAGGGCACGGAGACCCAGTACTTC
CASSLEGQGTETQYF
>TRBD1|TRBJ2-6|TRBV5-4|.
TGTGCCAGCAGCTCTGCGACAGGGGGCCCCTCTGGGGCCAACGTCCTGACTTTC
CASSSATGGPSGANVLTF
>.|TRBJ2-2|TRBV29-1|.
TGCAGCGTTGGGGAACCTGGGAGTCAGGTCGGGGAGCTGTTTTTT
CSVGEPGSQVGELFF
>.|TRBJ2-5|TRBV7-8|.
TGTGCCAGCAGCTTAACCCCTGACATGGAACAAGAGACCCAGTACTTC
CASSLTPDMEQETQYF
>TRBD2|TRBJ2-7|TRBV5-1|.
TGCGCCAGCAGCCCGAAGGGGCTAGCGGGATTCTACGAGCAGTACTTC
CASSPKGLAGFYEQYF
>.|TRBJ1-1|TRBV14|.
TGTGCCAGCAGCCAAGTGTGGGGCACGGACACTGAAGCTTTCTTT
CASSQVWGTDTEAFF
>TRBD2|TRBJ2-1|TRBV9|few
TGTGCCAGCAGCCTTAGCGGGAGCTCCTACAATGAGCAGTTCTTC
CASSLSGSSYNEQFF
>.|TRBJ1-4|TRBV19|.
TGTGCCAGTAGTATAGTCGGGGCTTTAGGGAAAAAACTGTTTTTT
CASSIVGALGKKLFF
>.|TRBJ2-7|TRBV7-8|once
TGTGCCAGCAGCTTACTAGATCTGACGGGGCGGCAGTACTTC
CASSLLDLTGRQYF
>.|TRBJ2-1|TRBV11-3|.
TGTGCCAGCAGCTTAAGACGGGCCCTCGAGTCTTACAATGAGCAGTTCTTC
CASSLRRALESYNEQFF
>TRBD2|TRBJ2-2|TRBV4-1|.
TGCGCCAGCAGCCTAAGCGGGGGGCGTTTCACCGGGGAGCTGTTTTTT
CASSLSGGRFTGELFF
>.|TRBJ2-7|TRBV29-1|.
TGCAGCGTCAGTGAGGGGACGGCCTCCTACGAGCAGTACTTC
CSVSEGTASYEQYF
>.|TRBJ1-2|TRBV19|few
TGTGCCAGTAGTATAAGTGGCTCCCACTATGGCTACACCTTC
CASSISGSHYGYTF
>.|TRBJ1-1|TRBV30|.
TGTGCCTGGAGTACAGGGCTCGCCACTGAAGCTTTCTTT
CAWSTGLATEAFF
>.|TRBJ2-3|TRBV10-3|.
TGTGCCATCACCCAACAGGAGTGGGCAGATACGCAGTATTTT
CAITQQEWADTQYF
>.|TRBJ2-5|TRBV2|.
TGTGCCAGCAGCGAGACAGGACCGACCCAGTACTTC
CASSETGPTQYF
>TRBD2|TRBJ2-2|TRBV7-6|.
TGTGCCAGCAGCTTAAGGCCCCGAGAGGCTAGCGGGAGGGCGAACACCGGGGAGCTGTTTTTT
CASSLRPREASGRANTGELFF
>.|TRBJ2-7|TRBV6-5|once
TGTGCCAGCAGTTACTCGGGGGCGGACGGATTCTACGAGCAGTACTTC
CASSYSGADGFYEQYF
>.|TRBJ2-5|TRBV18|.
TGTGCCAGCTCACCATTTTCTGACGGGAGTGGAGAGACCCAGTACTTC
CASSPFSDGSGETQYF
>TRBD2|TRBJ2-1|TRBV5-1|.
TGCGCCAGCAGCGGAACTAGCGGGAGTTACAATGAGCAGTTCTTC
CASSGTSGSYNEQFF
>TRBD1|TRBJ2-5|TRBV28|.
TGTGCCAGCAGTACTATGGCGACAGGGAAAGAGACCCAGTACTTC
CASSTMATGKETQYF